This is a list of T cell receptor beta chains from one sample in a study of regulatory T cells in long-lasting Graves disease. One entry per CDR3 protein results from TCRdb running MiXCR on the multiplex PCR reads. The sample consists of some 250,000 distinct CDR3 sequences, 18% of them appearing once. This same sample was also taken into another study, of T cells in Graves' hyperthyroidism and ophthalmopathy.

Here the sequenced sample was peripheral blood mononuclear cells (PBMCs), taken at new diagnosis, from a patient treated with antithyroid drugs. The source is a young woman with Graves disease. The CDR3 runs from the conserved cysteine through the conserved F or W. Fields, in order: D gene, CDR3 length, clone size, J gene, V gene, CDR3 protein, CDR3 DNA. A D gene is named only where the DNA matches it firmly. Size values are once, few and many counts, or a class for expanded clones, and some rows have none.

d_gene: TRBD1; len: 15; abundance: many; j_gene: TRBJ2-7; v_gene: TRBV11-2; CDR3aa: CASSFGGETGEEQYF; CDR3nt: TGTGCCAGCAGCTTCGGAGGGGAGACAGGGGAAGAGCAGTACTTC
d_gene: TRBD1; len: 12; abundance: many; j_gene: TRBJ1-1; v_gene: TRBV19; CDR3aa: CASSEQGTEAFF; CDR3nt: TGTGCCAGTAGTGAACAGGGGACTGAAGCTTTCTTT
d_gene: NA; len: 11; abundance: many; j_gene: TRBJ2-3; v_gene: TRBV5-5; CDR3aa: CASYDWDTQYF; CDR3nt: TGTGCCAGCTACGATTGGGATACGCAGTATTTT
d_gene: NA; len: 12; abundance: many; j_gene: TRBJ2-1; v_gene: TRBV7-9; CDR3aa: CASSLVGNEQFF; CDR3nt: TGTGCCAGCAGCTTAGTAGGAAATGAGCAGTTCTTC
d_gene: NA; len: 16; abundance: few; j_gene: TRBJ1-1; v_gene: TRBV19; CDR3aa: CASSSNKGQSSTEAFF; CDR3nt: TGTGCCAGTAGTTCGAATAAAGGACAGTCCAGCACTGAAGCTTTCTTT
d_gene: NA; len: 15; abundance: NA; j_gene: TRBJ2-2; v_gene: TRBV7-9; CDR3aa: CASSLVQENTGELFF; CDR3nt: TGTGCCAGCAGCTTAGTACAAGAGAACACCGGGGAGCTGTTTTTT
d_gene: TRBD2; len: 18; abundance: NA; j_gene: TRBJ2-1; v_gene: TRBV6-2/TRBV6-3; CDR3aa: CASSEQGGGVSSYNEQFF; CDR3nt: TGTGCCAGCAGTGAACAGGGCGGGGGGGTCAGCTCCTACAATGAGCAGTTCTTC
d_gene: NA; len: 17; abundance: many; j_gene: TRBJ2-1; v_gene: TRBV11-2; CDR3aa: CASSFSGERGLYNEQFF; CDR3nt: TGTGCCAGCAGCTTTAGCGGTGAAAGGGGGCTGTACAATGAGCAGTTCTTC
d_gene: NA; len: 14; abundance: many; j_gene: TRBJ1-1; v_gene: TRBV4-1; CDR3aa: CASSQVSTNTEAFF; CDR3nt: TGCGCCAGCAGCCAAGTATCAACTAACACTGAAGCTTTCTTT
d_gene: NA; len: 15; abundance: many; j_gene: TRBJ2-1; v_gene: TRBV2; CDR3aa: CASSPPGIGYNEQFF; CDR3nt: TGTGCCAGCAGCCCGCCCGGGATCGGATACAATGAGCAGTTCTTC
d_gene: TRBD1; len: 13; abundance: many; j_gene: TRBJ2-2; v_gene: TRBV18; CDR3aa: CASSQGAGGELFF; CDR3nt: TGTGCCAGCTCACAGGGGGCCGGCGGGGAGCTGTTTTTT
d_gene: NA; len: 15; abundance: many; j_gene: TRBJ2-7; v_gene: TRBV5-1; CDR3aa: CASSLVGGVAYEQYF; CDR3nt: TGCGCCAGCAGCTTGGTAGGAGGGGTCGCCTACGAGCAGTACTTC
d_gene: TRBD1; len: 13; abundance: NA; j_gene: TRBJ2-5; v_gene: TRBV6-1; CDR3aa: CASSQDRQETQYF; CDR3nt: TGTGCCAGCAGTCAGGACAGGCAAGAGACCCAGTACTTC
d_gene: NA; len: 13; abundance: NA; j_gene: TRBJ2-2; v_gene: TRBV19; CDR3aa: CASDDGYTGELFF; CDR3nt: TGTGCCAGCGATGATGGGTACACCGGGGAGCTGTTTTTT
d_gene: NA; len: 11; abundance: many; j_gene: TRBJ1-2; v_gene: TRBV5-1; CDR3aa: CASRSNYGYTF; CDR3nt: TGCGCCAGCAGATCTAACTATGGCTACACCTTC
d_gene: TRBD1; len: 18; abundance: many; j_gene: TRBJ1-1; v_gene: TRBV6-5; CDR3aa: CASSDSDRGRSGSTEAFF; CDR3nt: TGTGCCAGCAGTGACTCGGACAGGGGGAGGTCCGGCAGCACTGAAGCTTTCTTT
d_gene: TRBD1; len: 16; abundance: many; j_gene: TRBJ2-3; v_gene: TRBV20-1; CDR3aa: CSAHPYRGRGTDTQYF; CDR3nt: TGCAGTGCCCACCCCTACAGGGGTCGGGGCACAGATACGCAGTATTTT
d_gene: TRBD2; len: 17; abundance: many; j_gene: TRBJ2-7; v_gene: TRBV5-1; CDR3aa: CASSSTWTSGATYEQYF; CDR3nt: TGCGCCAGCAGCTCCACCTGGACTAGCGGGGCCACCTACGAGCAGTACTTC
d_gene: NA; len: 13; abundance: few; j_gene: TRBJ2-2; v_gene: TRBV10-1; CDR3aa: CASSEDFTGELFF; CDR3nt: TGCGCCAGCAGTGAGGACTTTACCGGGGAGCTGTTTTTT
d_gene: TRBD2; len: 15; abundance: many; j_gene: TRBJ2-1; v_gene: TRBV20-1; CDR3aa: CSARGDSGVYNEQFF; CDR3nt: TGCAGTGCTAGGGGAGATAGCGGGGTTTACAATGAGCAGTTCTTC
d_gene: TRBD1; len: 15; abundance: NA; j_gene: TRBJ1-2; v_gene: TRBV20-1; CDR3aa: CSAISGTGVRYGYTF; CDR3nt: TGCAGTGCTATCTCCGGGACAGGGGTTCGCTATGGCTACACCTTC
d_gene: NA; len: 13; abundance: few; j_gene: TRBJ1-2; v_gene: TRBV9; CDR3aa: CASSGWTNYGYTF; CDR3nt: TGTGCCAGCAGCGGATGGACTAACTATGGCTACACCTTC
d_gene: TRBD1; len: 14; abundance: many; j_gene: TRBJ1-1; v_gene: TRBV2; CDR3aa: CASNRYRGDTEAFF; CDR3nt: TGTGCCAGCAACAGATACAGGGGAGACACTGAAGCTTTCTTT
d_gene: NA; len: 13; abundance: NA; j_gene: TRBJ1-1; v_gene: TRBV5-1; CDR3aa: CASSFLLEGQAFF; CDR3nt: TGCGCCAGCAGCTTCTTGTTGGAGGGGCAAGCTTTCTTT
d_gene: NA; len: 14; abundance: many; j_gene: TRBJ1-1; v_gene: TRBV6-2/TRBV6-3; CDR3aa: CASRSASGYTEAFF; CDR3nt: TGTGCCAGCAGGTCTGCCTCCGGTTACACTGAAGCTTTCTTT